This T cell receptor gamma chain came from a study of Vδ1+ human thymocytes. Points on this clone: What it binds is unknown.

Thymocytes were sorted as CD3+ TCRVdelta1+ TCRVdelta2- after alphabeta T cell depletion. Vdelta1+ thymocyte sorts reached between about 96% and 99.6% purity. The template was reverse-transcribed extracted RNA. Pooled V-gene forward primers with one constant-region reverse primer generated the CDR3 amplicons by multiplex PCR. TCRdb re-processed the multiplex PCR reads via CATT. The table includes 9,000 or so gamma-chain clones, roughly three fifths detected once. Whole-study results and caveats: Thymic delta-chain repertoires held 20% to 25% Vdelta2 sequences and few Vdelta3, despite high sort purity. Thymic TRG and TRD repertoires appeared highly polyclonal, with Gaussian CDR3 length distributions. Many TRG clonotypes were shared between donors; TRD repertoires were essentially private.

Germline lookup yields CDR1 EGSNGY and CDR2 YDSYNSKV. With 3 bases clipped from V and 0 bases from J, the junction kept 11 bases outside the gene matches. The CDR3 has 16 residues. This clonotype originated in a girl less than two years old who had congenital heart surgery. J is TRGJ1 or TRGJ2 and V is TRGV2. The J gene was missing in TCRdb and was found by matching the end of the DNA to germline. The sequenced sample consisted of Vdelta1+ gamma-delta thymocytes from the thymus. As for subset: FACS-sorted CD3+ TCRalphabeta- TCRVdelta1+ TCRVdelta2- thymocytes. The CDR3 here is CATWDTSTSNYYKKLF. As DNA, the CDR3 is TGTGCCACCTGGGACACTTCTACCTCGAATTATTATAAGAAACTCTTT.